This T cell receptor (beta chain) derives from a study of shared clonotypes between healthy human individuals. Per the original methods: In the immunoSEQ data, sequences were junction-only and lacked quality scores, so filtering differed. The table came from immunoSEQ multiplex PCR; TCRdb's copy has only in-frame clones and leaves some out. D and trimming were read from the DNA, whereas the V and J calls and clone size are those reported in that table. Among approximately 2.4 million clones listed, almost 96% were seen once. The CDR3 runs to 18 residues. With regard to this clone: Its antigen is as yet unknown.

Findings of the study overall: As a rule, naive subsets had a larger estimated richness than memory subsets.

This chain links TRBV1 with TRBJ2-7; no check of the table's D call, TRBD1, against the DNA was made. TRBV1 is labeled a pseudogene. This clonotype was obtained from a man aged 18 to 30 in good health. The sequenced sample was naive CD4+ T cells sorted from blood. Regarding subset: CD45RA+ positively selected. The CDR3 nucleotides read TGCACCAGCAGCCAGCTCCCGGGACAGGGTATGAGCTCAAACGAGCAGTACTTC. It yields the protein CTSSQLPGQGMSSNEQYF.